This T cell receptor (beta chain) was obtained from a study of T cell repertoires in cytomegalovirus infection. At the level of the study: Public TCR beta signatures marked donors with CMV infection and the matching HLA. Study observations and caveats: Accumulated public TCR beta family frequency recognized individuals carrying CMV together with the relevant HLA. Dominant in the ex vivo response were TCR beta clonotypes restricted by HLA-C and specific for CMV.

This clonotype was seen more than once but under ten times. Its antigen is undetermined. The CDR3 is 15 amino acids. The germline V and J ends were trimmed by 10 bases and 3 bases, with 22 bases remaining between them. Germline V gene data show CDR1 as SNHLY and CDR2 as FYNNEI. TCRdb ran MiXCR on the reads and lists one entry per CDR3 protein. There are 630,000 or so distinct CDR3 sequences in the sample; approximately 24% occur only once, and less than 9.5% lies in the top ten. This rearrangement joins TRBV2 to TRBJ2-7; D may correspond to TRBD1 or TRBD2 (5 bases each). The source of this sequence is a human donor in good health (CMV status not recorded). Some clones in this sample may be carry-over from other donors' samples. The material sequenced was CD8+ T cells from PBMCs. The CDR3 region has the DNA TGTGCCATCGGGGCAGGTCGCTCGTTCGACTACGAGCAGTACTTC. It codes for CAIGAGRSFDYEQYF.